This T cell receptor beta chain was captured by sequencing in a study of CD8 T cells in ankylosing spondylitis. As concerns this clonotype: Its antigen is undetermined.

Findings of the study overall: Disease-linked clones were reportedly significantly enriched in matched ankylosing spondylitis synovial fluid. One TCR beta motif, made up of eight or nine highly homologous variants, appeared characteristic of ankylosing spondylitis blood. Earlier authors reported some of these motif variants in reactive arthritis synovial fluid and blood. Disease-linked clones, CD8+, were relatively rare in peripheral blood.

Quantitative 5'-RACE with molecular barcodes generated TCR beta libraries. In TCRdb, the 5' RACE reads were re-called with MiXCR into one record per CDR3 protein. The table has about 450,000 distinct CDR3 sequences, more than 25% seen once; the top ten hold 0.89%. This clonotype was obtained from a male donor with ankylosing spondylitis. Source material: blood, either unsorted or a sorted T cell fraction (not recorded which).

In nucleotides, the CDR3 is TGCGCCAGCAGCTTGGACAGGACGGAACTGTTTTTT. Its protein product is CASSLDRTELFF. The chain recombines TRBV5-1 with TRBJ1-4, with D possibly TRBD1 on 5 matching bases. The germline V gene has CDR1 SGHRS and CDR2 YFSETQ. The CDR3 extends over 12 amino acids. The V gene lost 0 bases and the J gene lost 12 bases, with 9 bases spanning the gap. The full variable domain, rest sourced from reference TRBV5-1 and TRBJ1-4, is KAGVTQTPRYLIKTRGQQVTLSCSPISGHRSVSWYQQTPGQGLQFLFEYFSETQRNKGNFPGRFSGRQFSNSRSEMNVSTLELGDSALYLCASSLDRTELFFGSGTQLSVL.